A single T cell receptor (beta chain) is shown here with its context. Profiling relied on immunoSEQ multiplex PCR, and the TCRdb table lists in-frame clones only, not all of them. Seen here are 170,000 or so clones, about 75% observed once, and the top ten hold 26%. The entry originates in a study of blood T cell repertoires in COVID-19. Background on the study: COVID-19 samples collected from the United States, Italy and Spain covered acute and convalescent phases. T cells, B-cell-depleted T cells, or PBMCs provided the cDNA or gDNA that served as material.

CDR1 and CDR2 (germline): SGHTS, YDEGEE. V lost 5 bases to trimming and J lost 7 bases; unmatched junction nucleotides: 20. There are 18 residues in the CDR3. This chain joins TRBV5-8 and TRBJ2-3; 9 bases are a match to TRBD1. The TCR was taken from a woman in her 70s with acute or convalescent COVID-19. Source material: peripheral blood. The CDR3 is CASRGSTGRGQGVYTQYF. For the CDR3, the DNA is TGTGCCAGCAGAGGGTCGACGGGTCGGGGACAGGGAGTGTATACGCAGTATTTT.